This TCR beta chain was identified during a study of shared T cell receptors in the human thymus. Sequenced by immunoSEQ multiplex PCR; TCRdb stores in-frame clones only, minus some. The sample records some 760,000 clones, 80% to 90% being singletons. The CDR3 consists of 14 residues. The germline V gene has CDR1 LNHNV and CDR2 YYDKDF (reference sequence). With 1 base clipped from V and 7 bases from J, the junction kept 7 bases outside the gene matches. These sequences were also reported in another study, on human thymus T cells. That work adds: Corrective surgery for congenital heart defects was being performed on the healthy Finnish infants who served as donors.

V and J are TRBV15 and TRBJ2-7, with 7 bases lining up with TRBD2. Sequencing was carried out using thymocytes. The receptor was isolated from a girl under three years old with a congenital heart defect. In DNA, the CDR3 is TGTGCCACCAGCAGAGGGGGGGGACGGAAAGAGCAGTACTTC. Its translation: CATSRGGGRKEQYF.